The 22 T cell receptor beta chains below were found in one sample sequenced in a study of blood T cell repertoires in COVID-19. Profiling relied on immunoSEQ multiplex PCR, and the TCRdb table lists in-frame clones only, not all of them. The sample carries under 150,000 clones, about 80% recorded once. Sequences were obtained from PBMCs or T cells enriched from blood (not recorded which). The source of these receptors is a man aged 50 to 60 in a cohort exposed to, infected with or recovered from COVID-19 (not recorded which).

The chain links TRBV6-5 to TRBJ2-7; unclear D gene. The ends were cut back, 0 bases at V and 6 bases at J, with 12 bases in the middle. The length of the CDR3 is 14 residues. CDR1 and CDR2 from the germline V gene are MNHEY and SVGAGI. The CDR3 reads CASSYSNSPLEQYF. The CDR3 DNA is TGTGCCAGCAGTTACTCGAACAGCCCCCTCGAGCAGTACTTC.

V usage is TRBV19 and J usage is TRBJ2-3; 9 bases agree with TRBD2. CDR3 length: 15 amino acids. Losses at the gene ends were 7 bases for V and 4 bases for J; bases not matched to a gene: 9. Germline lookup yields CDR1 LNHDA and CDR2 SQIVND (reference sequence). The CDR3 bases are TGTGCCAGTATTTCTAGCGGGGCTAAAGCAGATACGCAGTATTTT. This sequence encodes CASISSGAKADTQYF.

In nucleotides, the CDR3 is TGCGCCAGCAGCTTCACAACGACGGGAGGCGGGGAGACCCAGTACTTC. Translation gives CASSFTTTGGGETQYF. This chain joins TRBV5-1 and TRBJ2-5; 7 nucleotides align to TRBD2. This CDR3 region has 16 residues. J was trimmed by 5 bases and V by 2 bases; bases with no gene match: 12. Germline values: CDR1 SGHRS, CDR2 YFSETQ.

The rearrangement joins TRBV2 to TRBJ2-5, with TRBD2 identical over 8 bases. The germline gives CDR1 SNHLY, CDR2 FYNNEI. The CDR3 is 15 amino acids. Trimming removed 4 bases from V and 4 bases from J; junction bases left unmatched: 8. In DNA, the CDR3 is TGTGCCAGCAGTGGGAGCGGGGGCCCGTTAGAGACCCAGTACTTC. Residues: CASSGSGGPLETQYF.

The chain carries TRBV19 and TRBJ2-5; 10 bases map to TRBD1. Germline-derived CDR1 and CDR2 are LNHDA and SQIVND (reference sequence). The ends lost 5 bases at V and 2 bases at J; junction bases unmatched: 8. The CDR3 length is 16 residues. The DNA of the CDR3 is TGTGCCAGTAGTGTGACAGGGGGCGCAGGGCAAGAGACCCAGTACTTC. It specifies CASSVTGGAGQETQYF.

This clone appeared a single time. The chain carries TRBV20-1 and TRBJ1-2; the D is unclear. Germline V gene sequence: CDR1 DFQATT, CDR2 SNEGSKA (reference sequence). This CDR3 comprises 11 residues. Trimming stripped 6 bases from V and 8 bases from J, with 13 bases between. CDR3 in DNA: TGCAGTGCAGGGAGGCTGGAGGGCTACACCTTC. This encodes CSAGRLEGYTF.

The chain is built from TRBV5-6 and TRBJ2-7; 8 bases line up with TRBD1. Germline values: CDR1 SGHDT, CDR2 YYEEEE. J gave up 6 bases and V 4 bases, and 6 bases lay outside the gene matches. The CDR3 loop spans 13 amino acids. The CDR3 DNA sequence: TGTGCCAGCAGCCATGCAGGGGGCGGCGAGCAGTACTTC. The encoded protein is CASSHAGGGEQYF.

The CDR3: CAISPWGGSNQPQHF. The CDR3 DNA reads as TGTGCCATCAGCCCCTGGGGGGGGAGCAATCAGCCCCAGCATTTT. The rearrangement uses TRBV10-3 and TRBJ1-5; D might be TRBD1 (5 bases). The CDR3 has 15 amino acids. The germline V and J ends were trimmed by 6 bases and 1 base, with 13 bases remaining between them. In germline, CDR1 is ENHRY, CDR2 SYGVKD.

V and J are TRBV5-1 and TRBJ2-1, with 7 bases matching TRBD1. Trimming removed 4 bases from V and 8 bases from J; junction bases left unmatched: 9. The CDR3 loop spans 14 amino acids. Germline CDR1 SGHRS, CDR2 YFSETQ. The CDR3 here is CASSVDREYDEQFF. In DNA, the CDR3 is TGCGCCAGCAGCGTCGACAGGGAATACGATGAGCAGTTCTTC.

The genes are TRBV3-1 (or the pseudogene TRBV3-2) and TRBJ2-3; D perhaps matches TRBD2 (6 bases). The germline V and J ends were trimmed by 3 bases and 0 bases, with 10 bases remaining between them. The CDR3 runs 15 residues. Germline CDR1 LGHDT, CDR2 YNNKEL (reference sequence). CDR3 nucleotide sequence: TGTGCCAGCAGCCAGCGGGGCGCTAGCACAGATACGCAGTATTTT. Protein: CASSQRGASTDTQYF.

This sequence joins TRBV19 and TRBJ1-1, with 7 bases that match TRBD1. This CDR3 comprises 16 residues. The junction had 13 bases not matched to a gene; V was cut back by 6 bases and J by 3 bases. The germline V gene has CDR1 LNHDA and CDR2 SQIVND (reference sequence). The DNA for the CDR3 is TGTGCCAGTAGGAGAGGGGGGACAGTTCTCGACACTGAAGCTTTCTTT. Protein: CASRRGGTVLDTEAFF.

The V call is TRBV7-9, the J call TRBJ2-7; the D is unclear. Germline V lookup: CDR1 SEHNR, CDR2 FQNEAQ (reference sequence). V was trimmed by 5 bases and J by 1 base, leaving 6 bases between them. This CDR3 has 12 residues. Here the CDR3 DNA reads TGTGCCAGCAGCCCCGTTTCCTACGAGCAGTACTTC. It encodes CASSPVSYEQYF.

V and J are TRBV19 and TRBJ1-2; D is perhaps TRBD1 (5 bases). Germline-derived CDR1 and CDR2 are LNHDA and SQIVND (reference sequence). The CDR3 loop spans 13 amino acids. Trimming took off 2 bases at V and 2 bases at J, with 6 bases between the two ends. CDR3 residues: CASSIRQNYGYTF. Here the CDR3 DNA reads TGTGCCAGTAGTATAAGACAGAACTATGGCTACACCTTC. Drawing the rest from reference TRBV19 and TRBJ1-2, the complete variable domain is DGGITQSPKYLFRKEGQNVTLSCEQNLNHDAMYWYRQDPGQGLRLIYYSQIVNDFQKGDIAEGYSVSREKKESFPLTVTSAQKNPTAFYLCASSIRQNYGYTFGSGTRLTVV.

This rearrangement joins TRBV29-1 to TRBJ1-4; 8 positions agree with TRBD1. V lost 7 bases and J lost 14; bases outside the gene matches: 9. CDR3 length equals 11 residues. CDR1 is SQVTM, CDR2 ANQGSEA, per germline. CDR3 region: CSAPDRDGLFF. The CDR3 DNA sequence: TGCAGCGCCCCGGACAGGGACGGGCTGTTTTTT.

The DNA of the CDR3 is TGTGCCAGCAGCTTACAGGGCTACATGAACACTGAAGCTTTCTTT. It translates to CASSLQGYMNTEAFF. This chain joins TRBV7-9 and TRBJ1-1; a possible D gene is TRBD1 (5 bases). From germline, CDR1 is SEHNR and CDR2 FQNEAQ (reference sequence). The CDR3 length is 15 residues. V lost 2 bases and J 0 bases, leaving 10 bases between the germline ends.

V and J are TRBV5-1 and TRBJ1-5; TRBD1 matches 10 bases. With 4 bases clipped from V and 6 bases from J, the junction kept 4 bases outside the gene matches. This CDR3 is built from 14 residues. Germline V gene lookup returns CDR1 SGHRS and CDR2 YFSETQ. The CDR3: CASSPGQGFQPQHF. CDR3 DNA: TGCGCCAGCAGCCCGGGACAGGGGTTTCAGCCCCAGCATTTT.

V and J are TRBV6-5 and TRBJ2-1, with D tentatively TRBD1 (6 bases). Germline values: CDR1 MNHEY, CDR2 SVGAGI. This CDR3 is built from 15 residues. V shed 7 bases and J shed 7 bases, with 20 bases lying between them. In DNA, the CDR3 is TGTGCCAGCATAGTACGGCAGGGGATAGGAAATGAGCAGTTCTTC. Encoded protein: CASIVRQGIGNEQFF.

V usage is TRBV2 and J usage is TRBJ1-1, with D unclear. The germline V and J ends were trimmed by 10 bases and 6 bases, with 9 bases remaining between them. This CDR3 contains 10 residues. CDR1 and CDR2 (germline): SNHLY, FYNNEI. CDR3 coding DNA: TGTGCCACCACTAAGCCTGAAGCTTTCTTT. The encoded protein is CATTKPEAFF.

This chain uses TRBV28 with TRBJ1-2; D unclear. With 7 bases removed from V and 4 bases from J, the gap between germline ends came to 10 bases. The CDR3 loop spans 12 amino acids. The V gene's germline CDR1 is MDHEN and CDR2 SYDVKM. The CDR3 region has the DNA TGTGCCAGCAACCCCGGGAGCTATGGCTACACCTTC. The encoded protein is CASNPGSYGYTF.

The chain employs TRBV4-1 and TRBJ1-4; 7 nucleotides match TRBD1. CDR1 is MGHRA, CDR2 YSYEKL, per germline. The CDR3 covers 18 residues. Trimming at V came to 0 bases and at J to 6 bases, leaving 13 bases not matched to a gene. The CDR3 is CASSQEVQRGRLDEKLFF. As DNA, the CDR3 is TGCGCCAGCAGCCAAGAGGTACAGAGGGGGCGCTTGGATGAAAAACTGTTTTTT.

The V call is TRBV19, the J call TRBJ1-1; weak D call: TRBD1 (6 bases). The CDR3 spans 15 residues. The germline V gene encodes CDR1 LNHDA and CDR2 SQIVND (reference sequence). V was pared by 1 base and J by 1 base, with 10 bases between. In DNA form, the CDR3 reads TGTGCCAGTAGTATAGTGGGGGCACCGAACACTGAAGCTTTCTTT. It codes for CASSIVGAPNTEAFF.

The chain combines TRBV19 with TRBJ2-6, with 8 nucleotides matching TRBD2. Trimming removed 7 bases from V and 0 bases from J; junction bases left unmatched: 14. There are 19 residues in the CDR3. Germline assignment: CDR1 LNHDA and CDR2 SQIVND (reference sequence). CDR3 in amino acids: CASTIGGALTRSGANVLTF. DNA for the CDR3: TGTGCCAGTACCATCGGGGGGGCGTTAACCCGCTCTGGGGCCAACGTCCTGACTTTC.